The rows below give T cell receptor beta chains drawn from one sample of a study of blood T cell repertoires in COVID-19. Assay: immunoSEQ multiplex PCR; the TCRdb copy retains only in-frame clones and omits some. Among a few hundred thousand clones listed, 70% to 90% were seen once. Sequencing was performed on PBMCs or T cells enriched from blood (not recorded which). Every receptor here comes from a man aged 25 to 40 with acute COVID-19. Each CDR3 is given with its conserved first and last residue. The D gene is left open where the match is weak. Some rows mark clone size as missing; the rest say once, few, many or name a class of expanded clone.

TRBJ1-6 | few | TRBV25-1 | TRBD1 | TGTGCCAGCAGTTGGGACAGGGAGAATTCACCCCTCCACTTT | CASSWDRENSPLHF
TRBJ1-2 | many | TRBV2 | . | TGTGCCAGCAGGAACGGGGTTACTTTGGGACTCTACACCTTC | CASRNGVTLGLYTF
TRBJ1-1 | . | TRBV4-1 | TRBD1 | TGCGCCAGCAGCCAAGATAGGACAGGGGGCTCCAGGGGCTCTGAAGCTTTCTTT | CASSQDRTGGSRGSEAFF
TRBJ1-2 | . | TRBV7-9 | . | TGTGCCAGCAGCTTAGCGATCGAGGGAACTAGGGATGGCTACACCTTC | CASSLAIEGTRDGYTF
TRBJ1-1 | once | TRBV2 | . | TGTGCCAGCAGCCGACCGGGTTGGAACACTGAAGCTTTCTTT | CASSRPGWNTEAFF
TRBJ1-6 | few | TRBV28 | . | TGTGCCAGCAGTTTACACGGGAGGGATTCACCCCTCCACTTT | CASSLHGRDSPLHF
TRBJ1-4 | . | TRBV19 | . | TGTGCTAGTATGAAGGGGCTGGGGGAAAAACTGTTTTTT | CASMKGLGEKLFF
TRBJ2-2 | once | TRBV3-1/TRBV3-2 | TRBD2 | TGTGCCAGCAGCCAAGTGGCGGGGGTGAACACCGGGGAGCTGTTTTTT | CASSQVAGVNTGELFF
TRBJ1-2 | . | TRBV11-2 | . | TGTGCCAGCAGGGAACAGGTCGGAAGTGGCTACACCTTC | CASREQVGSGYTF
TRBJ1-2 | . | TRBV5-4 | TRBD1 | TGTGCCAGCAGCTTACCCCCAGGGGGCTATGGCTACACCTTC | CASSLPPGGYGYTF
TRBJ1-2 | once | TRBV6-5 | TRBD1 | TGTGCCAGCAGCTCAGCTGGGACAGGGGGTGGCTACACCTTC | CASSSAGTGGGYTF
TRBJ2-4 | . | TRBV5-4 | . | TGTGCCAGCAGCTCCCGCGCGGCGTTCAAAAACATTCAGTACTTC | CASSSRAAFKNIQYF
TRBJ2-2 | . | TRBV27 | . | TGTGCCAGCAGTTTTGGGCAGCCCCTAATGTCCGGGGAGCTGTTTTTT | CASSFGQPLMSGELFF
TRBJ1-1 | once | TRBV10-1 | . | TGCGCCAGCAGTACGACAGGCCCTTACACTGAAGCTTTCTTT | CASSTTGPYTEAFF
TRBJ1-2 | . | TRBV2 | TRBD1 | TGTGCCAGCAGTGAAGCGGGGGTTTGGGGACAGGGCGGCTACACCTTC | CASSEAGVWGQGGYTF
TRBJ2-1 | . | TRBV10-2 | . | TGCGCCAGCGGAATGGGCCCGGTCGGGCAGTTCTTC | CASGMGPVGQFF
TRBJ2-7 | once | TRBV18 | . | TGTGCCAGCTCACCACCTCTAGCAACGGGCGAGCAGTACTTC | CASSPPLATGEQYF
TRBJ1-1 | . | TRBV29-1 | TRBD1 | TGCAGCGTTGGGGGACAGGGGGCATCTGGAGCTTTCTTT | CSVGGQGASGAFF
TRBJ1-2 | . | TRBV25-1 | . | TGTGCCAGCAGTGGGGGGCCCTATGGCTACACCTTC | CASSGGPYGYTF
TRBJ1-3 | . | TRBV11-2 | TRBD1 | TGTGCCAGCAGCCCTTCCAGGGGGTACTCTGGAAACACCATATATTTT | CASSPSRGYSGNTIYF
TRBJ1-1 | . | TRBV10-3 | TRBD1 | TGTGCCATCAGTGAACCAGAGACAGGGTTGAACACTGAAGCTTTCTTT | CAISEPETGLNTEAFF
TRBJ2-1 | . | TRBV4-2 | TRBD2 | TGTGCCAGCCGTAATAGCGGGGGACAGCAGTTCTTC | CASRNSGGQQFF
TRBJ1-1 | . | TRBV29-1 | . | TGCAGCGCGACGGTGAACACTGAAGCTTTCTTT | CSATVNTEAFF
TRBJ2-1 | once | TRBV5-4 | . | TGTGCCAGCAGCTTGGTAGTGCTCAATGAGCAGTTCTTC | CASSLVVLNEQFF
TRBJ1-1 | . | TRBV5-6 | . | TGTGCCAGCAGCTTGCCGGGGGGGAACACTGAAGCTTTCTTT | CASSLPGGNTEAFF
TRBJ1-3 | . | TRBV5-6 | . | TGTGCCAGCAGCCCCACGCCGAACAGAGCACACTCTGGAAACACCATATATTTT | CASSPTPNRAHSGNTIYF
TRBJ2-3 | . | TRBV28 | TRBD2 | TGTGCCAGCACCTCTGGGACTACAGCCCAGTATTTT | CASTSGTTAQYF
TRBJ1-6 | . | TRBV4-2 | . | TGTGCCAGCAGCCAAGAAAAAACGGGGTTGGGAGGGTACTCACCCCTCCACTTT | CASSQEKTGLGGYSPLHF
TRBJ2-1 | . | TRBV15 | . | TGTGCCACCAGCAGAGTTGGGAGAAGGTCCTACAATGAGCAGTTCTTC | CATSRVGRRSYNEQFF
TRBJ2-7 | . | TRBV27 | TRBD1 | TGTGCCAGCAGTTTAGGGACAGGGGGGTCTTACGAGCAGTACTTC | CASSLGTGGSYEQYF
TRBJ1-5 | many | TRBV19 | TRBD1 | TGTGCCAGTAGTGCCGACAGGGGTTTAAGGCACAATCAGCCCCAGCATTTT | CASSADRGLRHNQPQHF
TRBJ1-5 | . | TRBV6-5 | TRBD1 | TGTGCCAGCAGCCCGTTAGACAGGGGCAATCAGCCCCAGCATTTT | CASSPLDRGNQPQHF
TRBJ1-2 | . | TRBV9 | TRBD1 | TGTGCCAGCAGCGTAGGCAGAACAGGGGGCAGCTATGGCTACACCTTC | CASSVGRTGGSYGYTF
TRBJ2-2 | few | TRBV9 | TRBD2 | TGTGCCAGCAGCCTGACTAGCGGGGAATCTACCGGGGAGCTGTTTTTT | CASSLTSGESTGELFF
TRBJ2-1 | once | TRBV4-2 | TRBD2 | TGTGCCAGCAGTCAAGAGACTAGCGGGGGGGCCAGGGAGCAGTTCTTC | CASSQETSGGAREQFF
TRBJ1-5 | once | TRBV10-2 | . | TGCGCCAGCAGTGCCCCGGGAGCCCAGCATTTT | CASSAPGAQHF
TRBJ1-2 | . | TRBV7-3 | . | TGTGCCAGCAGCTACGATAGTTTGTATGGCTACACCTTC | CASSYDSLYGYTF
TRBJ2-7 | many | TRBV5-1 | . | TGCGCCAGCCAGGTGGGAGGGGGTCTCTACGAGCAGTACTTC | CASQVGGGLYEQYF
TRBJ1-6 | . | TRBV28 | . | TGTGCCAGCAGTTTATCGCAGGGAAAAAATTCACCCCTCCACTTT | CASSLSQGKNSPLHF
TRBJ2-7 | once | TRBV11-2 | . | TGTGCCAGCAGCGGACCGGTGGGAGGAAACGAGCAGTACTTC | CASSGPVGGNEQYF
TRBJ2-4 | . | TRBV6-5 | . | TGTGCCAGCAGTCCCTCGCCGAGCGGACCTAGCATTCAGTACTTC | CASSPSPSGPSIQYF
TRBJ1-2 | once | TRBV19 | . | TGTGCCAGTAGTATGTTGGGGGCCAACTATGGCTACACCTTC | CASSMLGANYGYTF
TRBJ1-5 | . | TRBV9 | . | TGTGCCAGCAGCGTAGACACCAGTCAGCCCCAGCATTTT | CASSVDTSQPQHF
TRBJ2-5 | few | TRBV7-6 | . | TGTGCCAGCAGCTTACCCGGAGAGACCCAGTACTTC | CASSLPGETQYF
TRBJ2-2 | . | TRBV2 | TRBD2 | TGTGCCAGTAGGCTAGCGGGGGCCGGGGAGCTGTTTTTT | CASRLAGAGELFF
TRBJ1-2 | . | TRBV14 | . | TGTGCCAGCAGCCAAGGTGGATCAGGGTATGGCTACACCTTC | CASSQGGSGYGYTF
TRBJ2-7 | . | TRBV19 | . | TGTGCCAGTAGTACAGGGCGCTACGAGCAGTACTTC | CASSTGRYEQYF
TRBJ1-6 | . | TRBV14 | . | TGTGCCAGCAGCCAAACAGGGAATTCACCCCTCCACTTT | CASSQTGNSPLHF
TRBJ1-1 | . | TRBV27 | TRBD1 | TGTGCCAGCAGTTTAAAGGGCCGGGACAGGGTCATGAACACTGAAGCTTTCTTT | CASSLKGRDRVMNTEAFF
TRBJ2-1 | . | TRBV19 | . | TGTGCCAGTAGTATTTTGGGGGGGCGGGGTGAGCAGTTCTTC | CASSILGGRGEQFF
TRBJ2-7 | . | TRBV25-1 | TRBD1 | TGTGCCAGCAGTGAATATGGGACAGGGCACTACGAGCAGTACTTC | CASSEYGTGHYEQYF